Below, 8 T cell receptor beta chains from the same sample are listed, as sequenced in a study of blood T cell repertoires in COVID-19 (dated by TCRdb to about 2020). The library was generated by the immunoSEQ multiplex PCR assay. TCRdb obtained this table from immuneACCESS and retained in-frame rearrangements with V and J assigned. These tables miss some clones; where compared with another copy, unresolved V genes account for less than half of the shortfall, and the remainder is unexplained. The sample table records approximately 260,000 clones; 90% of these occur just once. Roughly 2% of the sample is in the top ten clones. Source material: peripheral blood. The receptors here all came from a woman between 55 and 75 years old with COVID-19, enrolled during active disease.

CDR3 DNA sequence: TGCAGCGTTGAGGATCCCTCGGGCTCCTACGAGCAGTACTTC. Its protein is CSVEDPSGSYEQYF. The chain joins TRBV29-1 to TRBJ2-7, with unresolved D. Germline loops: CDR1 SQVTM, CDR2 ANQGSEA. The V end lost 3 bases, the J end lost 0 bases, and 12 bases lay between the germline ends. There are 14 residues in the CDR3.

The chain carries TRBV11-3 and TRBJ1-2; possible D gene TRBD1, 6 bases. V lost 3 bases and J 8 bases, leaving 13 bases between the germline ends. Looked up from germline, CDR1 is SGHNT and CDR2 is YENEEA. The CDR3 loop spans 13 amino acids. CDR3 sequence reads: CASSFGRGEGYTF. DNA of the CDR3: TGTGCCAGCAGCTTTGGCAGGGGCGAGGGCTACACCTTC.

This rearrangement joins TRBV7-9 to TRBJ1-2; no clear D gene. The CDR3 totals 15 residues. Per germline, CDR1 SEHNR and CDR2 FQNEAQ (reference sequence). Trimming shortened V by 2 bases and J by 6 bases, and 16 bases separated the two germline ends. The CDR3 region has the DNA TGTGCCAGCAGCTTAACCGATGGCGGATATGATGGCTACACCTTC. Protein: CASSLTDGGYDGYTF.

The genes are TRBV27 and TRBJ2-2, with 8 positions matching TRBD2. V was pared by 8 bases and J by 0 bases, with 8 bases of the junction left unmatched. The CDR3 length is 16 residues. Germline values: CDR1 MNHEY, CDR2 SMNVEV (reference sequence). The CDR3 sequence is CASLPGGGPNTGELFF. The DNA of the CDR3 is TGTGCCAGCCTCCCGGGGGGGGGCCCGAACACCGGGGAGCTGTTTTTT.

The J gene is TRBJ1-1, the V gene TRBV19, with 7 nucleotides matching TRBD1. The J segment lost 4 bases and the V segment lost 1 base, leaving 3 bases of the junction unmatched. In germline, CDR1 is LNHDA, CDR2 SQIVND (reference sequence). CDR3 length: 14 amino acids. The CDR3 reads CASSIGPGGTEAFF. DNA for the CDR3: TGTGCCAGTAGTATAGGTCCAGGGGGCACTGAAGCTTTCTTT.

The rearrangement links TRBV5-4 to TRBJ1-2; 7 bases align to TRBD1. The V segment lost 4 bases and the J segment 4 bases; nucleotides outside the gene matches: 7. This CDR3 is 14 amino acids long. The germline CDR1 and CDR2 sequences are SGHNT and YYREEE (reference sequence). In DNA form, the CDR3 reads TGTGCCAGCAGCACCCGACAGGGTGTCTATGGCTACACCTTC. Its translation is CASSTRQGVYGYTF.

The chain carries TRBV6-5 and TRBJ1-1, with a possible D match to TRBD1 (5 bases). The CDR3 is 14 residues long. V dropped 4 bases and J dropped 1 base, with 10 bases sitting between them. The germline CDR1 and CDR2 sequences are MNHEY and SVGAGI. CDR3: CASSWGGENTEAFF. The DNA for the CDR3 is TGTGCCAGCAGTTGGGGGGGGGAGAACACTGAAGCTTTCTTT.

The chain is built from TRBV11-3 and TRBJ1-1; D is undetermined. The CDR3 has 13 residues. Germline values: CDR1 SGHNT, CDR2 YENEEA. Trimming removed 4 bases at V and 4 bases at J, with 10 bases between. The CDR3 is CASSSEGFTEAFF. The CDR3 nucleotides are TGTGCCAGCAGCTCCGAGGGTTTCACTGAAGCTTTCTTT. Combining the CDR3 with reference TRBV11-3 and TRBJ1-1 gives the whole variable domain EAGVVQSPRYKIIEKKQPVAFWCNPISGHNTLYWYLQNLGQGPELLIRYENEEAVDDSQLPKDRFSAERLKGVDSTLKIQPAELGDSAVYLCASSSEGFTEAFFGQGTRLTVV.